Listed here are 10 T cell receptor beta chains from one sample, sequenced in a study of blood T cell repertoires in COVID-19. The method was immunoSEQ multiplex PCR; TCRdb's version includes in-frame clones alone and lacks a portion of them. Of roughly 230,000 clones listed, 84% are singletons. Source material: PBMCs or T cells enriched from blood (not recorded which). The receptors were gathered from a man aged 45-60 years who had recovered from COVID-19.

The chain is built from TRBV19 and TRBJ1-5, with D possibly being TRBD1 (6 bases). Germline CDR1 LNHDA, CDR2 SQIVND (reference sequence). This CDR3 region has 15 residues. Trimming removed 7 bases at V and 2 bases at J, with 15 bases between. Written as DNA, the CDR3 is TGTGCCAGTAACCCAGGGGCGATTGGCAATCAGCCCCAGCATTTT. This sequence encodes CASNPGAIGNQPQHF.

The chain links TRBV7-9 to TRBJ1-1, with D possibly being TRBD1 (6 bases). Germline CDR1 reads SEHNR; CDR2 reads FQNEAQ (reference sequence). This CDR3 comprises 11 residues. The V end was cut by 1 base, the J end by 10 bases, with 7 bases between. CDR3 in DNA: TGTGCCAGCAGCTTAGAGGGGGTAGCTTTCTTT. Translating it yields CASSLEGVAFF.

The chain combines TRBV7-2 with TRBJ2-3, with D tentatively TRBD2 (5 bases). The CDR3 is 16 amino acids. Germline V gene data show CDR1 as SGHTA and CDR2 as FQGNSA. With 5 bases removed from V and 2 bases from J, the gap between germline ends came to 17 bases. The CDR3 DNA sequence: TGTGCCAGCAGCCCCCGGTTTAGCGAACCCACAGATACGCAGTATTTT. Amino acid sequence: CASSPRFSEPTDTQYF.

The CDR3 nucleotides are TGTGCCAGCAGCCAAGAAGGAGGACAAGAGACCCAGTACTTC. It translates to CASSQEGGQETQYF. The chain uses TRBV3-1 (or the pseudogene TRBV3-2) and TRBJ2-5; D is possibly TRBD2 (5 bases). This CDR3 has 14 residues. Per the germline V gene, CDR1 is LGHDT and CDR2 is YNNKEL (reference sequence). The V end was cut by 0 bases, the J end by 2 bases, with 7 bases between.

V gene TRBV18 combines with J gene TRBJ2-1; no reliable D call. The CDR3 is 12 amino acids. Germline CDR1 and CDR2: KGHSH and LQKENI. With 1 base removed from V and 6 bases from J, the gap between germline ends came to 4 bases. CDR3 coding DNA: TGTGCCAGCTCACCACAGCCCAATGAGCAGTTCTTC. Its protein is CASSPQPNEQFF. The whole variable domain, remainder taken from reference TRBV18 and TRBJ2-1, is NAGVMQNPRHLVRRRGQEARLRCSPMKGHSHVYWYRQLPEEGLKFMVYLQKENIIDESGMPKERFSAEFPKEGPSILRIQQVVRGDSAAYFCASSPQPNEQFFGPGTRLTVL.

This clone was recorded a few times. The chain links TRBV11-3 to TRBJ1-2; 9 positions match TRBD1. Germline values: CDR1 SGHNT, CDR2 YENEEA. V lost 5 bases to trimming and J lost 8 bases; unmatched junction nucleotides: 12. This CDR3 contains 15 residues. In nucleotides, the CDR3 is TGTGCCAGCAGCGCCAGACAGGGGGTGATCGGAGGCTACACCTTC. This encodes CASSARQGVIGGYTF. Together with reference TRBV11-3 and TRBJ1-2, the CDR3 gives the full variable domain: EAGVVQSPRYKIIEKKQPVAFWCNPISGHNTLYWYLQNLGQGPELLIRYENEEAVDDSQLPKDRFSAERLKGVDSTLKIQPAELGDSAVYLCASSARQGVIGGYTFGSGTRLTVV.

This clone appeared once. The gene calls are TRBV7-2 and TRBJ2-5; 8 bases are a match to TRBD2. J gave up 4 bases and V 0 bases, and 10 bases lay outside the gene matches. The CDR3 totals 17 residues. Germline V gene sequence: CDR1 SGHTA, CDR2 FQGNSA. Here the CDR3 reads CASSLARSGRGRETQYF. The CDR3 nucleotides read TGTGCCAGCAGCTTAGCGCGGAGCGGGAGAGGTAGAGAGACCCAGTACTTC.

The chain carries TRBV7-6 and TRBJ2-5; 9 bases line up with TRBD2. V was pared by 8 bases and J by 5 bases, with 9 bases of the junction left unmatched. CDR1 and CDR2 (germline): SGHVS, FNYEAQ. The CDR3 runs to 14 residues. CDR3 protein: CASRGGGGVETQYF. CDR3 coding DNA: TGTGCCAGCCGCGGGGGGGGCGGTGTGGAGACCCAGTACTTC.

V gene TRBV6-5 combines with J gene TRBJ1-2; the D is unclear. V dropped 6 bases and J dropped 6 bases, with 8 bases sitting between them. The CDR3 has 11 amino acids. From germline, CDR1 is MNHEY and CDR2 SVGAGI. The CDR3 DNA reads TGTGCCAGCAGCTGGCAGAATGGCTACACCTTC. Protein: CASSWQNGYTF.

This clone was seen only a few times. The chain employs TRBV11-2 and TRBJ2-5, with D possibly matching TRBD1 (5 bases). Per germline, CDR1 SGHAT and CDR2 FQNNGV. The V and J ends lost 1 base and 2 bases respectively, with 14 bases between them. The CDR3 sequence is 16 residues long. The CDR3 reads CASSLGSGMRQETQYF. CDR3 bases: TGTGCCAGCAGCTTAGGGTCAGGGATGAGGCAAGAGACCCAGTACTTC.